This passage covers 30 T cell receptor beta chains from one sample sequenced in a study of cytomegalovirus exposure and HLA in healthy donors. In the PCR, 60 Vbeta and 13 Jbeta primers were used. Only in-frame clones appear in the TCRdb table, and some are missing; sequencing was by immunoSEQ multiplex PCR. The table shows some 240,000 clones, with approximately 82% occurring only once. The specimen sequenced was PBMCs. The receptors shown here come from a male donor in good health and CMV-seronegative.

This clone has just one count. This chain uses TRBV5-4 with TRBJ2-7; 14 bases line up with TRBD2. Germline V CDR1 and CDR2: SGHNT, YYREEE (reference sequence). This CDR3 is built from 14 residues. The trim removed 2 bases at V and 6 bases at J, leaving 1 base unmatched. The CDR3 protein is CASSFGLAGGEQYF. The CDR3 nucleotides are TGTGCCAGCAGCTTCGGACTAGCGGGAGGCGAGCAGTACTTC.

Only one count was recorded for this clone. The CDR3 nucleotides read TGCGCCAGCAAAGGGACAACCCGAGAGACCCAGTACTTC. Translation gives CASKGTTRETQYF. This rearrangement joins TRBV23-1 to TRBJ2-5; the D gene is possibly TRBD1 (6 bases). TRBV23-1 is classed as an ORF, of uncertain function. CDR3 length: 13 residues. Trimming stripped 7 bases from V and 4 bases from J, with 13 bases between.

Notes on this clone: Sequence at one end of the junction differs from germline and may be a read error. The chain combines TRBV5-6 with TRBJ1-4, with 7 positions matching TRBD1. CDR1 and CDR2 (germline): SGHDT, YYEEEE. CDR3 length: 15 amino acids. Here the CDR3 DNA reads TGTGCCGGCAGCTGGGAGAGGGGGCTGAATGAAAAACTGTTTTTT. Protein: CAGSWERGLNEKLFF.

V usage is TRBV28 and J usage is TRBJ1-1, with 7 positions matching TRBD1. This CDR3 comprises 14 residues. The germline V gene encodes CDR1 MDHEN and CDR2 SYDVKM. The trim removed 4 bases at V and 0 bases at J, leaving 2 bases unmatched. CDR3 sequence (DNA): TGTGCCAGCAGTTACAGGGGTTTGAACACTGAAGCTTTCTTT. Protein sequence: CASSYRGLNTEAFF.

The chain links TRBV4-1 to TRBJ2-7; weak D call: TRBD2 (5 bases). This CDR3 is 15 amino acids long. With 3 bases removed from V and 0 bases from J, the gap between germline ends came to 12 bases. Germline CDR1 MGHRA, CDR2 YSYEKL. The CDR3 DNA is TGCGCCAGCAGCCAGCCTGCCGGAGGCTCCTACGAGCAGTACTTC. This codes for CASSQPAGGSYEQYF.

V is TRBV9 and J is TRBJ1-1; no clear D. Looked up from germline, CDR1 is SGDLS and CDR2 is YYNGEE. With 3 bases removed from V and 4 bases from J, the gap between germline ends came to 13 bases. The CDR3 is made up of 14 amino acids. In nucleotides, the CDR3 is TGTGCCAGCAGCGCATCGAGTCGGGGCACTGAAGCTTTCTTT. Protein sequence: CASSASSRGTEAFF. The whole variable domain, remainder taken from reference TRBV9 and TRBJ1-1, is DSGVTQTPKHLITATGQRVTLRCSPRSGDLSVYWYQQSLDQGLQFLIQYYNGEERAKGNILERFSAQQFPDLHSELNLSSLELGDSALYFCASSASSRGTEAFFGQGTRLTVV.

The chain employs TRBV21-1 and TRBJ2-7; the listed D gene, TRBD1, was not tested against the DNA. TRBV21-1 constitutes a pseudogene. CDR3 length: 15 residues. For the CDR3, the DNA is TGTGCCAGCAGCAGGGGCAGGGGGGAACCGAACGAGCAGTACTTC. This sequence encodes CASSRGRGEPNEQYF.

The chain combines TRBV7-6 with TRBJ1-1; 7 nucleotides agree with TRBD1. Germline V CDR1 and CDR2: SGHVS, FNYEAQ. V was clipped by 2 bases and J by 4 bases; unmatched bases: 1. This CDR3 is 13 amino acids long. The CDR3 spells CASSLQGVTEAFF. The CDR3 DNA reads as TGTGCCAGCAGCTTACAGGGGGTCACTGAAGCTTTCTTT. The variable domain in full, with the rest retrieved from reference TRBV7-6 and TRBJ1-1, is GAGVSQSPRYKVTKRGQDVALRCDPISGHVSLYWYRQALGQGPEFLTYFNYEAQQDKSGLPNDRFSAERPEGSISTLTIQRTEQRDSAMYRCASSLQGVTEAFFGQGTRLTVV.

The chain couples TRBV28 to TRBJ2-7; a weak D match, TRBD1 (6 bases). Germline assignment: CDR1 MDHEN and CDR2 SYDVKM. Trimming removed 8 bases at V and 9 bases at J, with 17 bases between. The CDR3 is 12 residues long. CDR3 residues: CASGTGPAGQYF. Written as DNA, the CDR3 is TGTGCCAGCGGAACAGGGCCCGCCGGGCAGTACTTC.

This chain uses TRBV5-4 with TRBJ2-1, with 9 bases matching TRBD1. The CDR3 loop spans 15 amino acids. The junction had 6 bases not matched to a gene; V was cut back by 1 base and J by 7 bases. Germline CDR1 SGHNT, CDR2 YYREEE (reference sequence). In DNA form, the CDR3 reads TGTGCCAGCAGCTTGTTGGGGGGACAGGGAAATGAGCAGTTCTTC. It translates to CASSLLGGQGNEQFF. The full variable domain, completed using reference TRBV5-4 and TRBJ2-1, is ETGVTQSPTHLIKTRGQQVTLRCSSQSGHNTVSWYQQALGQGPQFIFQYYREEENGRGNFPPRFSGLQFPNYSSELNVNALELDDSALYLCASSLLGGQGNEQFFGPGTRLTVL.

The chain's CDR3 is CASSRDRVSYNEQFF. In DNA, the CDR3 is TGTGCCAGCAGCCGGGACAGGGTCTCCTACAATGAGCAGTTCTTC. This chain uses TRBV6-4 with TRBJ2-1, with 9 bases aligning to TRBD1. This CDR3 contains 15 residues. The V segment lost 6 bases and the J segment 0 bases; nucleotides outside the gene matches: 3. Germline V gene lookup returns CDR1 MRHNA and CDR2 SNTAGT.

J is TRBJ1-1 and V is TRBV11-2, with D possibly TRBD1 on 6 matching bases. The V end lost 3 bases, the J end lost 4 bases, and 12 bases lay between the germline ends. CDR3 length: 14 amino acids. Germline-derived CDR1 and CDR2 are SGHAT and FQNNGV. CDR3 in DNA: TGTGCCAGCAGCTTTAGGGCAGGGGTCACTGAAGCTTTCTTT. Protein product: CASSFRAGVTEAFF.

Notes on this clone: Germline and junction disagree at one end, which may indicate a read error. The chain combines TRBV7-9 with TRBJ1-1, with 11 bases that match TRBD1. Germline assignment: CDR1 SEHNR and CDR2 FQNEAQ (reference sequence). CDR3 length: 15 amino acids. CDR3 sequence: CSSSARDRGRVEAFF. The CDR3 nucleotides are TGTTCCAGCAGCGCCCGGGACAGGGGGAGAGTTGAAGCTTTCTTT.

The chain uses TRBV9 and TRBJ1-5; 10 bases are a match to TRBD1. Germline CDR1 SGDLS, CDR2 YYNGEE. Trimming took 1 base from V and 7 from J; bases not matched to a gene: 11. The CDR3 is made up of 17 amino acids. The CDR3 is CASSVTLAGTGVQPQHF. In DNA, the CDR3 is TGTGCCAGCAGCGTAACACTTGCCGGGACAGGGGTCCAGCCCCAGCATTTT.

The chain uses TRBV5-1 and TRBJ2-5, with 9 bases that match TRBD2. Germline CDR1 SGHRS, CDR2 YFSETQ. CDR3 size: 19 residues. Trimming removed 4 bases from V and 1 base from J; junction bases left unmatched: 17. The CDR3 sequence is CASSPGPRVAGGTQETQYF. The CDR3 bases are TGCGCCAGCAGCCCTGGACCGCGGGTTGCGGGAGGGACCCAAGAGACCCAGTACTTC.

J is TRBJ1-2 and V is TRBV27; the match to TRBD1 covers 7 bases. CDR1 is MNHEY, CDR2 SMNVEV, per germline (reference sequence). The CDR3 totals 16 residues. Unmatched junction bases numbered 16, after V lost 4 bases and J lost 8 bases. CDR3 in DNA: TGTGCCAGCAGTTATCGCCCCCGCGAGGGGGCGTACGGCTACACCTTC. It translates to CASSYRPREGAYGYTF.

This sequence joins TRBV2 and TRBJ1-4, with 7 bases that match TRBD1. The CDR3 covers 14 residues. Trimming cost V 7 bases and J 4 bases; bases outside gene matches: 6. CDR1 SNHLY and CDR2 FYNNEI come from the germline V gene. CDR3 nucleotide sequence: TGTGCCAGCACGTTTGACAGGGTTAATGAAAAACTGTTTTTT. Its protein product is CASTFDRVNEKLFF.

The rearrangement uses TRBV7-8 and TRBJ1-2, with D possibly being TRBD1 (5 bases). The CDR3 is 12 amino acids. Germline assignment: CDR1 SGHVS and CDR2 FQNEAQ. Between the trimmed V and J ends, which lost 5 bases and 7 bases, there was a span of 11 bases. CDR3 nucleotide sequence: TGTGCCAGCAGCCCCCGGGGGAGTGGCTACACCTTC. Translating gives CASSPRGSGYTF.

This clone was seen a single time. This chain uses TRBV7-3 with TRBJ1-1; 8 bases are shared with TRBD1. V lost 0 bases and J lost 8; bases outside the gene matches: 5. This CDR3 spans 14 amino acids. The germline CDR1 and CDR2 sequences are SGHTA and FQGTGA. The CDR3 region is CASSLTQGASEAFF. The CDR3 coding sequence is TGTGCCAGCAGCTTAACCCAGGGGGCTTCGGAAGCTTTCTTT.

This chain links TRBV6-6 with TRBJ2-2, with a possible D match to TRBD2 (6 bases). Germline loops: CDR1 MNHNY, CDR2 SVGAGI (reference sequence). V was clipped by 6 bases and J by 4 bases, with 9 bases between them. CDR3 size: 13 residues. CDR3: CASRGGATGELFF. The CDR3 DNA reads as TGTGCCAGCAGGGGAGGAGCCACCGGGGAGCTGTTTTTT.

V gene TRBV7-9 combines with J gene TRBJ2-3; D ambiguous. Germline CDR1 is SEHNR and CDR2 is FQNEAQ (reference sequence). V lost 2 bases and J 0 bases, leaving 9 bases between the germline ends. The length of the CDR3 is 15 residues. CDR3 DNA: TGTGCCAGCAGCTTATATCGCGCTAGCACAGATACGCAGTATTTT. Protein: CASSLYRASTDTQYF.

The CDR3 here is CASSLGGGYEQYF. Written as DNA, the CDR3 is TGCGCCAGCAGCTTGGGAGGAGGTTACGAGCAGTACTTC. The J gene is TRBJ2-7, the V gene TRBV5-1, with a possible D match to TRBD2 (5 bases). V was trimmed by 0 bases and J by 4 bases, leaving 8 bases between them. This CDR3 comprises 13 residues. The germline V gene encodes CDR1 SGHRS and CDR2 YFSETQ.

The CDR3 spells CASTTRGLTGELFF. The CDR3 DNA sequence: TGTGCCAGCACCACAAGGGGCCTCACCGGGGAGCTGTTTTTT. This rearrangement joins TRBV7-9 to TRBJ2-2; possible D gene TRBD1, 5 bases. Germline V gene sequence: CDR1 SEHNR, CDR2 FQNEAQ (reference sequence). The germline V and J ends were trimmed by 7 bases and 4 bases, with 13 bases remaining between them. The CDR3 consists of 14 residues.

The gene calls are TRBV30 and TRBJ2-7, with a tentative D call TRBD2 (5 bases). This CDR3 region has 15 residues. Germline lookup yields CDR1 GTSNPN and CDR2 SVGIG (reference sequence). Trimming took 0 bases from V and 1 from J, leaving 13 bases between them. As DNA, the CDR3 is TGTGCCTGGAGTGTACGGTTAGCGCTTTCCTACGAGCAGTACTTC. This sequence encodes CAWSVRLALSYEQYF.

The rearrangement joins TRBV4-1 to TRBJ1-4; D is unresolved. Trimming took off 1 base at V and 7 bases at J, with 25 bases between the two ends. The CDR3 runs to 19 residues. CDR1 is MGHRA and CDR2 is YSYEKL in the germline V gene. CDR3 loop: CASSQAGLVIGLNGEKLFF. For the CDR3, the DNA is TGCGCCAGCAGCCAAGCGGGATTAGTCATAGGGTTAAACGGTGAAAAACTGTTTTTT.

The chain carries TRBV18 and TRBJ1-5; possible D gene TRBD1, 5 bases. V was pared by 1 base and J by 2 bases, with 15 bases between. Germline CDR1 KGHSH, CDR2 LQKENI. This CDR3 contains 17 residues. CDR3 coding DNA: TGTGCCAGCTCACCACAAACGGGGGATAAGGGCAATCAGCCCCAGCATTTT. It encodes CASSPQTGDKGNQPQHF.

V and J are TRBV14 and TRBJ2-6, with 8 bases that match TRBD1. Per the germline V gene, CDR1 is SGHDN and CDR2 is FVKESK. Trimming at V came to 4 bases and at J to 0 bases, leaving 5 bases not matched to a gene. The CDR3 covers 17 residues. The CDR3 protein is CASSRRTGSSGANVLTF. The DNA of the CDR3 is TGTGCCAGCAGCCGACGGACAGGGAGCTCTGGGGCCAACGTCCTGACTTTC.

The CDR3 DNA reads TGCGCCAGCAGCCCAGGGGTCCCGGAAAACATTCAGTACTTC. Its translation: CASSPGVPENIQYF. The rearrangement joins TRBV5-1 to TRBJ2-4, with a tentative D call TRBD1 (6 bases). The germline V gene has CDR1 SGHRS and CDR2 YFSETQ. Trimming cost V 4 bases and J 5 bases, with 13 bases left between them. CDR3 size: 14 residues.

The rearrangement links TRBV5-4 to TRBJ2-7; TRBD2 matches 9 bases. The V gene's germline CDR1 is SGHNT and CDR2 YYREEE (reference sequence). The CDR3 covers 16 residues. With V trimmed by 1 base and J by 4 bases, 9 bases remained unmatched. The CDR3 loop is CASSLSSGRAGYEQYF. The DNA of the CDR3 is TGTGCCAGCAGCTTGAGTAGCGGGAGAGCAGGTTACGAGCAGTACTTC.

The rearrangement joins TRBV19 to TRBJ1-5, with D possibly matching TRBD1 (6 bases). V was shortened by 7 bases and J by 4 bases, with 17 bases between the two germline ends. The V gene's germline CDR1 is LNHDA and CDR2 SQIVND (reference sequence). This CDR3 has 15 residues. CDR3 sequence: CASINRVLPNQPQHF. The CDR3 DNA reads TGTGCCAGTATCAACAGGGTTCTCCCTAATCAGCCCCAGCATTTT. The whole variable domain, remainder taken from reference TRBV19 and TRBJ1-5, is DGGITQSPKYLFRKEGQNVTLSCEQNLNHDAMYWYRQDPGQGLRLIYYSQIVNDFQKGDIAEGYSVSREKKESFPLTVTSAQKNPTAFYLCASINRVLPNQPQHFGDGTRLSIL.